This TCR beta chain was sequenced for a study of blood T cell repertoires in COVID-19 (dated by TCRdb to about 2020). Broadly, across the study: Collaborator samples came from the United States, Italy and Spain and covered acute and convalescent phases of COVID-19. The dataset comprised deeply sampled blood TCRbeta repertoires from subjects exposed to, actively infected with, or recovered from COVID-19. A de-identified subject ID, COVID-19 status, age in years and sex were almost always included in the sample metadata. HLA class I and class II types, where available, came from metadata supplied by the sample provider rather than from assay-based typing. Samples came from the ongoing ImmuneRACE study (first 160 participants) plus 1,254 subjects from 6 global collaborators. The repertoires were released in a freely available public database intended as a resource for research on the immune response to SARS-CoV-2. The material from the prospective study consisted of cDNA or gDNA derived from T cells, B-cell-depleted T cells, or PBMCs.

TCRbeta CDR3 regions were amplified from genomic DNA using the immunoSEQ Assay, a bias-controlled multiplex PCR. Per the original workflow: The number of nucleated cells in each sample was estimated by amplification of reference gene primers within the assay. To quantify the absolute abundance of each unique TCRbeta CDR3 rearrangement, sequence reads were collapsed and filtered. For each sample, productive Simpson clonality was calculated as the square root of Simpson's diversity index over productive rearrangements. The table was pulled from immuneACCESS by TCRdb, which kept in-frame rearrangements only. Such tables lose some clones; where checked, under half of the loss comes from unresolved V genes, and the rest has no known cause. The V and J calls and clone size were taken over from that table, and D and trimming were inferred from the DNA. Recorded for this sample are about 240,000 clones; approximately 86% of them occurred a single time. 5.5% to 7.5% of the sample rests with the top ten.

Whole blood was collected in K2EDTA tubes by collaborating institutions according to the institutions' own protocols. For TCRbeta analysis, collaborators shipped samples as frozen whole blood, isolated PBMCs, or DNA extracted from either of those sample types. V has 3 bases trimmed and J has 4 bases trimmed; junction bases matching no gene number 4. Taken from the germline V gene (reference sequence), the CDR1 and CDR2 loops are SEHNR and FQNEAQ. The cysteine opens and the phenylalanine closes a CDR3 of 15 amino acids. Kept here is only the CDR3 DNA, which spans 45 bases and is read in frame from base 1. Overall results and qualifications from the work: How much clinical and demographic metadata was included differed by source and by participant, and the metadata was provided uncurated.

On this clone itself: There is no known antigen for this receptor. Nothing much larger sits one base from this clone, and base qualities are not available.

The sequenced sample was peripheral blood. Rearrangement joined TRBV7-9 to TRBJ1-5; TRBD1 fits 9 bases in the junction. The sequence derives from a woman in her sixties or seventies with active or convalescent COVID-19. The CDR3 reads CASSFSGQGNQPQHF. The nucleotide sequence is given as TGTGCCAGCAGCTTTTCGGGACAGGGTAATCAGCCCCAGCATTTT.